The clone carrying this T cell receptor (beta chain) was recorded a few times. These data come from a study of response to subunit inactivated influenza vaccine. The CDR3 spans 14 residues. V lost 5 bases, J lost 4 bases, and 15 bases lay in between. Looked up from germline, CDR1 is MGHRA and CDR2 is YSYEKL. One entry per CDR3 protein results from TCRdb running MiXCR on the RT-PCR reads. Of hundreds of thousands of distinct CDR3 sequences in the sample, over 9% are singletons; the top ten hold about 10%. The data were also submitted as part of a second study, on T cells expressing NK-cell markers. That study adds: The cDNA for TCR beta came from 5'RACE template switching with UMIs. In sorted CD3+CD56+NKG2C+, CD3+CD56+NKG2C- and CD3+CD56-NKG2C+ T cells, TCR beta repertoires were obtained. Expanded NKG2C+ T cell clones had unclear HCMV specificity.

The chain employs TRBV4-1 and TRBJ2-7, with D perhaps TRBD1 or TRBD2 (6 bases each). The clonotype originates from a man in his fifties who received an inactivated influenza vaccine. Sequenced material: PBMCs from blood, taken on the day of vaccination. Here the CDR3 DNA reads TGCGCCAGCAGCTACCGAGGGGGGTGGTACGAGCAGTACTTC. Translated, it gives CASSYRGGWYEQYF.